These T cell receptor beta chains were read from a single sample in a study of T-cell memory formation after mild COVID-19. TCRdb re-called the 5' RACE reads with MiXCR, one entry per CDR3 protein. Among approximately 340,000 distinct CDR3 sequences, more than 15% were seen once, and the ten largest hold about 20%. The sequenced material came from PBMCs or a T cell subset sorted from them (not recorded which). These receptor sequences come from a man aged 18-30 years who had mild COVID-19 (a few samples of this study predate the infection). Cell type and time point are not known. The CDR3 runs from the conserved cysteine through the conserved F or W. Fields, in order: D gene, V gene, clone size, J gene, CDR3 DNA, CDR3 protein. D genes are given only for firm matches. Only part of the rows carry a size: once, few, many, or a class if the clone is expanded.

>TRBD1|TRBV2|-|TRBJ2-1
TGTGCCAGCAGACGAACACAGGGGGCGTCCTACAATGAGCAGTTCTTC
CASRRTQGASYNEQFF
>-|TRBV12-3/TRBV12-4|-|TRBJ1-6
TGTGCCAGCAGTTTAGGGGCGGGGAATTCACCCCTCCACTTT
CASSLGAGNSPLHF
>-|TRBV7-2|many|TRBJ2-5
TGTGCCAGCAGCCAGCGGCAGACCCAGTACTTC
CASSQRQTQYF
>TRBD1|TRBV18|-|TRBJ2-1
TGTGCCAGCTCACCACCGGGACAGGGTTTATTGGAGCAGTTCTTC
CASSPPGQGLLEQFF
>-|TRBV6-5|many|TRBJ2-2
TGTGCCAGCAGTTACGAGGGGGGGGCCGACACCGGGGAGCTGTTTTTT
CASSYEGGADTGELFF
>-|TRBV7-9|few|TRBJ2-1
TGTGCCAGCAGCTTACAAATCGGGGTCGGCTCCTACAATGAGCAGTTCTTC
CASSLQIGVGSYNEQFF
>TRBD2|TRBV4-1|-|TRBJ2-3
TGCGCCAGCAGCCAAGTCCAGCGGGGCATAGGTTCAGATACGCAGTATTTT
CASSQVQRGIGSDTQYF
>TRBD1|TRBV20-1|-|TRBJ2-3
TGCAGTGCTAGAAATACCGGACAGGGTTATACAGATACGCAGTATTTT
CSARNTGQGYTDTQYF
>-|TRBV4-3|-|TRBJ1-5
TGCGCCAGCAGCCAAGCTGCAGGTAGCAATCAGCCCCAGCATTTT
CASSQAAGSNQPQHF
>TRBD2|TRBV7-2|-|TRBJ2-3
TGTGCCAGCAGCTCTTCCGCGGGGGGGGGCACAGATACGCAGTATTTT
CASSSSAGGGTDTQYF
>-|TRBV4-2|few|TRBJ2-3
TGTGCCAGCAGCCAAGATGCAGGGAATACAGATACGCAGTATTTT
CASSQDAGNTDTQYF
>-|TRBV20-1|-|TRBJ1-1
TGCAGTGCTAGGGAGGGGTCTGAAGCTTTCTTT
CSAREGSEAFF
>-|TRBV12-3/TRBV12-4|few|TRBJ1-3
TGTGCCAGCAGTTGGCAGAGGGGCTCTGGAAACACCATATATTTT
CASSWQRGSGNTIYF
>-|TRBV7-6|many|TRBJ2-3
TGTGCCAGCAGCTTCGGGGGGCTTGACACAGATACGCAGTATTTT
CASSFGGLDTDTQYF
>-|TRBV4-3|-|TRBJ1-6
TGCGCCAGCAGCCAAGCTTCCGTGACACGGATAAATTCACCCCTCCACTTT
CASSQASVTRINSPLHF
>-|TRBV4-3|-|TRBJ1-1
TGCGCCAGCAGCCTAGAACTACAGGTCGCTGAAGCTTTCTTT
CASSLELQVAEAFF
>-|TRBV4-2|few|TRBJ2-3
TGTGCCAGCAGCCAAGGGTGGGGGGCCTCGGAAGATACGCAGTATTTT
CASSQGWGASEDTQYF
>TRBD1|TRBV18|-|TRBJ1-1
TGTGCCAGCTCGCAACAGGGGCCCGGGTCGAACACTGAAGCTTTCTTT
CASSQQGPGSNTEAFF
>TRBD2|TRBV19|-|TRBJ2-5
TGTGCCAGTAGTAAAAGCGGGGGGCAGTTCGGGGAGACCCAGTACTTC
CASSKSGGQFGETQYF
>-|TRBV10-3|few|TRBJ2-4
TGTGCCATCAAGACACTAGAGTCCGACATTCAGTACTTC
CAIKTLESDIQYF
>TRBD1|TRBV2|once|TRBJ2-3
TGTGCCAGCACTCAGGGGGAGACAGATACGCAGTATTTT
CASTQGETDTQYF
>-|TRBV11-2|-|TRBJ2-7
TGTGCCAGCACCTCACCCCGGGTTAGAGTTTGGTACTTC
CASTSPRVRVWYF
>-|TRBV7-2|few|TRBJ2-1
TGTGCCAGCAGCTTAAAAAGTAGAAATGAGCAGTTCTTC
CASSLKSRNEQFF
>-|TRBV2|-|TRBJ1-2
TGTGCCAGCACCCGGGAGAGTGGCTACACCTTC
CASTRESGYTF
>-|TRBV7-9|-|TRBJ2-2
TGTGCCAGCAGCCCGGGGGCCGGGAGTCTCGGGGAGCTGTTTTTT
CASSPGAGSLGELFF
>-|TRBV5-1|-|TRBJ2-1
TGCGCCAGCAGCCCCGTGGGGGACAATGAGCAGTTCTTC
CASSPVGDNEQFF
>TRBD1|TRBV7-3|-|TRBJ1-1
TGTGCCAGCAGTTCGGACAGGGGGCTTGAAGCTTTCTTT
CASSSDRGLEAFF
>-|TRBV7-9|few|TRBJ1-1
TGTGCCAGCAGCTTAAATACGGGGACTGAAGCTTTCTTT
CASSLNTGTEAFF
>-|TRBV5-1|many|TRBJ2-6
TGCGCCAGCAGCTTTGGAATCTCTGGGGCCAACGTCCTGACTTTC
CASSFGISGANVLTF
>-|TRBV10-3|few|TRBJ1-4
TGTGCCATCAGTGAGTCGCTGATCCAAAATGAAAAACTGTTTTTT
CAISESLIQNEKLFF
>TRBD1|TRBV15|few|TRBJ1-2
TGTGCCACCAGCAGAGACGGACAGGGTTGGGGTGGCTACACCTTC
CATSRDGQGWGGYTF
>-|TRBV29-1|-|TRBJ1-1
TGCAGCGTTTCCCAGGGGTCCCTGAACACTGAAGCTTTCTTT
CSVSQGSLNTEAFF
>TRBD1|TRBV27|-|TRBJ2-7
TGTGCCAGCAGTTCGCCGGGACAGGGTTCCTACGAGCAGTACTTC
CASSSPGQGSYEQYF
>TRBD1|TRBV5-1|many|TRBJ1-2
TGCGCCAGCAGAACGGACAGGGTGAGGTATGGCTACACCTTC
CASRTDRVRYGYTF
>TRBD1|TRBV28|-|TRBJ1-2
TGTGCCAGCAGCTCCGGGACAGGGGTGAGGGATGGCTACACCTTC
CASSSGTGVRDGYTF
>-|TRBV7-3|-|TRBJ1-1
TGTGCCAGCAGCGTCGACGGTATGAACACTGAAGCTTTCTTT
CASSVDGMNTEAFF
>-|TRBV12-3/TRBV12-4|few|TRBJ2-3
TGTGCCAGCAGTCAGATCGCTAGCACAGATACGCAGTATTTT
CASSQIASTDTQYF
>-|TRBV5-1|-|TRBJ1-2
TGCGCCAGCAGCATCACGGGTGTGGACTATGGCTACACCTTC
CASSITGVDYGYTF
>TRBD1|TRBV19|-|TRBJ2-2
TGTGCCAGTAGTTTCGGGACAGGGATAACCGGGGAGCTGTTTTTT
CASSFGTGITGELFF
>-|TRBV15|few|TRBJ2-6
TGTGCCACCAGCAGCCGCTCTGGGGCCAACGTCCTGACTTTC
CATSSRSGANVLTF
>-|TRBV20-1|few|TRBJ1-5
TGCAGTGCTAGAGACTTGGGGAATCAGCCCCAGCATTTT
CSARDLGNQPQHF
>TRBD1|TRBV29-1|-|TRBJ2-3
TGCAGCGTCGACAGGGTGGGCACAGATACGCAGTATTTT
CSVDRVGTDTQYF
>TRBD2|TRBV7-6|-|TRBJ2-3
TGTGCCAGCAGCGAATTTTACAGCGGGGGGGCAGATACGCAGTATTTT
CASSEFYSGGADTQYF
>-|TRBV29-1|-|TRBJ1-2
TGCAGCGTTGGATCGGAGACAGTCTATGGCTACACCTTC
CSVGSETVYGYTF
>-|TRBV7-2|-|TRBJ1-1
TGTGCCAGCAGCTCAGGGGTTCACACTGAAGCTTTCTTT
CASSSGVHTEAFF
>-|TRBV6-1|few|TRBJ2-1
TGTGCCAGCAGTGAAGGACGGTTGGTCAATGAGCAGTTCTTC
CASSEGRLVNEQFF
>-|TRBV4-2|few|TRBJ2-3
TGTGCGAGCAGCCAAGCCCAGGCCTCTAGCACAGATACGCAGTATTTT
CASSQAQASSTDTQYF
>-|TRBV19|few|TRBJ2-5
TGTGCCAGTAGCCAACCGCCTCAAGAGACCCAGTACTTC
CASSQPPQETQYF
>TRBD2|TRBV4-1|few|TRBJ2-5
TGCGCCAGCAGCCAAGGGTCTAGCGGGGGGTTGGTGGAGACCCAGTACTTC
CASSQGSSGGLVETQYF
>-|TRBV24-1|-|TRBJ2-1
TGTGCCACCAGTGACCGACCCCCTGGTAGGGACAATGAGCAGTTCTTC
CATSDRPPGRDNEQFF
>-|TRBV14|-|TRBJ2-2
TGTGCCAGCAGCCAACAGGACACCGGGGAGCTGTTTTTT
CASSQQDTGELFF